This T cell receptor beta chain was captured by sequencing in a study of PD-L1 blockade in urothelial cancer (dated by TCRdb to 2015 to 2018). Regarding the research as a whole: Every patient began therapy in 2014 and was given atezolizumab 1,200 mg intravenously every 3 weeks. About 90% of the roughly 29 patients were males with bladder-origin urothelial cancer, and about two thirds of the roughly 30 reported a prior smoking history. An ECOG performance status of 0 or 1 was recorded for the patients, and 0 to 3 prior chemotherapy regimens had been received by the patients. Blood samples were analyzed at 3 weeks after treatment start (second dose) and at 6 weeks after treatment start. Blood samples gave a median of around 130,000 T cells and under 85,000 unique TCRs, with a median clonality of 0.080. The study was an exploratory multi-omic analysis of somatic, immune and clinical correlates of response to PD-L1 blockade with atezolizumab in urothelial cancer. TCR sequencing covered pretreatment tumor samples and matched, serially collected peripheral blood taken before and after atezolizumab treatment. Durable clinical benefit meant progression-free survival longer than 6 months, and TCR features were also tested against progression-free and overall survival. In the same patients, whole exome sequencing and RNA sequencing of pretreatment tumors were performed in addition to TCR sequencing. Durable clinical benefit was achieved by nine patients and was not achieved by 20 patients. Under 30 patients had pretreatment blood TCR-seq, some 25 had at least one posttreatment blood collection, and some 25 had tumor TCR-seq. Overall study outcomes, separate from this receptor: Greater expansion of tumor-associated TCR clones in peripheral blood 3 weeks after the start of treatment was observed in patients with durable benefit (n of about 24, p = 0.022). A pretreatment peripheral blood TCR clonality below the median was linked to improved progression-free and overall survival. Because the sample size was small (n of about 29) and many exploratory analyses were performed, the results are intended to be hypothesis-generating.

The cohort included 29 patients with locally advanced or metastatic urothelial carcinoma who were treated at Memorial Sloan Kettering on a trial protocol. Peripheral blood mononuclear cells were collected from each patient pretreatment and during treatment, giving between 1 and 8 total time points per patient. The Qiagen DNeasy Blood extraction kit was used to purify genomic DNA from total PBMCs and from tumor samples. PBMCs were collected pretreatment and during treatment and were isolated and stored as previously described. The CDR3, from cysteine to phenylalanine, totals 14 residues. Just CDR3 DNA is preserved here, 42 bases in frame from base 1. Cut back by 3 bases and 4 bases, the V and J ends lie 10 bases apart. Per the germline V gene, MDHEN is the CDR1 and SYDVKM is the CDR2. Synthetic TCR analog templates were spiked into each PCR so that absolute template abundance could be estimated from read counts. The immunoSEQ assay was used to amplify TCRbeta CDR3 regions from genomic DNA with bias-controlled V and J gene primers. Sequencing of rearranged TCRbeta segments was done at approximately 20X coverage. Per the authors' processing: Sequencing errors were corrected by clustering, and CDR3s were annotated against IMGT so that V, D and J genes could be assigned. Out-of-frame and stop-codon sequences were excluded, and only productive TCRbeta rearrangements were used in downstream analyses. Clonality was calculated as one minus the Shannon entropy normalized by the log of the number of unique productive sequences. Clones differing between time points or between blood and tumor were identified by Fisher's exact test with Benjamini-Hochberg correction at adjusted p below 0.01. TCRdb took over this immuneACCESS table, retaining in-frame rearrangements with V and J assigned. Such tables are incomplete; in checked studies, under half of the missing clones stem from an unresolved V gene, and the remainder is unexplained. Clone size and V and J calls were adopted from that table, with D and trimming inferred from the DNA. The sample table shows 70,000 or so clones, and roughly nine tenths are seen once. Approximately 3.2% of the sample lies in the top ten.

As to this clone: There is no known antigen for this receptor. No per-base quality is available; no much larger clone lies one base away.

Sequenced material: PBMCs, taken around atezolizumab (anti-PD-L1) treatment. The sequence was obtained from a man in his sixties with urothelial cancer. Recombination connected TRBV28 to TRBJ2-1, and TRBD2 may be the D gene, going by 6 matching bases. The CDR3 here reads CASSLGGTYNEQFF. The nucleotide sequence is TGTGCCAGCAGTTTGGGCGGGACTTACAATGAGCAGTTCTTC.